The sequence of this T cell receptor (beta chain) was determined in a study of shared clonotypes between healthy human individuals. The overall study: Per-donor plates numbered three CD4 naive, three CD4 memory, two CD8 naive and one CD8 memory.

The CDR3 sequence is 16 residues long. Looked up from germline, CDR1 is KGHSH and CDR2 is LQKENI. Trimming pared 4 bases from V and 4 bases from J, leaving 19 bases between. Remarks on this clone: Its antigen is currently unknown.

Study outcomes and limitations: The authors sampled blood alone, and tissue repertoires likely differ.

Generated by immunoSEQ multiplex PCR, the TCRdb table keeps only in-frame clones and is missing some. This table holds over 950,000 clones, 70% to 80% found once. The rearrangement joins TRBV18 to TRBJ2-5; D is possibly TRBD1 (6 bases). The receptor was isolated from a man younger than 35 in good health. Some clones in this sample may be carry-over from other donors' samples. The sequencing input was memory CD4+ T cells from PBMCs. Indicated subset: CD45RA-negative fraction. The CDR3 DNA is TGTGCCAGCTCACGCTCGACACAGGGATGGGGAGAGACCCAGTACTTC. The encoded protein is CASSRSTQGWGETQYF.